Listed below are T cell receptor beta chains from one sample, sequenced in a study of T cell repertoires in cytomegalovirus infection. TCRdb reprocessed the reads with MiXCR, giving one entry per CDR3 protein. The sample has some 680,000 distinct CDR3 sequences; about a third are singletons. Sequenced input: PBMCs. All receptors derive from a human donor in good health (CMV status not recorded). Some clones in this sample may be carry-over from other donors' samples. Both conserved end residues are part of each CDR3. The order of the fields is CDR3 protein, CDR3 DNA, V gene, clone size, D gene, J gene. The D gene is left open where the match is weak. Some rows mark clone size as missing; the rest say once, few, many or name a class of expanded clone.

CASTDRGEQFF	TGTGCCAGCACCGACAGGGGTGAGCAGTTCTTC	TRBV6-2/TRBV6-3	NA	TRBD1	TRBJ2-1
CASSLWGLNGNQPQHF	TGTGCCAGCAGTTTATGGGGGCTAAATGGCAATCAGCCCCAGCATTTT	TRBV28	NA	NA	TRBJ1-5
CSVTPGSLNTEAFF	TGCAGCGTTACTCCGGGGAGCCTGAACACTGAAGCTTTCTTT	TRBV29-1	NA	NA	TRBJ1-1
CASSPLAPGGTEAFF	TGTGCCAGCAGCCCGCTCGCTCCAGGGGGCACTGAAGCTTTCTTT	TRBV9	NA	TRBD1	TRBJ1-1
CAISGTGDGELFF	TGTGCCATCAGTGGTACGGGAGACGGGGAGCTGTTTTTT	TRBV10-3	NA	NA	TRBJ2-2
CAIKATVSTLQEGYQETQYF	TGTGCCATCAAAGCGACGGTTTCGACTCTCCAAGAGGGGTACCAAGAGACCCAGTACTTC	TRBV10-3	few	NA	TRBJ2-5
CSVAGTGTRANTGELFF	TGCAGCGTCGCCGGGACAGGGACGCGCGCGAACACCGGGGAGCTGTTTTTT	TRBV29-1	few	TRBD1	TRBJ2-2
CATSPSGGYGYTF	TGTGCCACCAGCCCCTCTGGTGGCTATGGCTACACCTTC	TRBV24-1	NA	NA	TRBJ1-2
CASSFGTSLYNEQFF	TGTGCCAGCAGCTTCGGGACTAGTTTGTACAATGAGCAGTTCTTC	TRBV11-1	few	TRBD2	TRBJ2-1
CSARAAGGSYEQYF	TGCAGTGCTAGAGCAGCGGGGGGGTCCTACGAGCAGTACTTC	TRBV20-1	NA	TRBD2	TRBJ2-7
CASTIPPAVQETQYF	TGTGCCAGCACCATTCCGCCCGCCGTCCAAGAGACCCAGTACTTC	TRBV7-2	many	NA	TRBJ2-5
CSVESSGMFADTQYF	TGCAGCGTTGAGAGTAGCGGGATGTTTGCAGATACGCAGTATTTT	TRBV29-1	NA	TRBD2	TRBJ2-3
CASRQRGATYEQYF	TGCGCCAGCAGACAGCGGGGAGCAACCTACGAGCAGTACTTC	TRBV23-1	few	TRBD2	TRBJ2-7
CASSSEGARGEKLFF	TGTGCCAGCAGCTCCGAGGGGGCGCGTGGTGAAAAACTGTTTTTT	TRBV7-6	NA	TRBD1	TRBJ1-4
CASSLALGPADTQYF	TGCGCCAGCAGCTTGGCGTTAGGGCCAGCAGATACGCAGTATTTT	TRBV5-1	NA	NA	TRBJ2-3
CATSGEGSGANVLTF	TGTGCCACCAGTGGTGAGGGGTCTGGGGCCAACGTCCTGACTTTC	TRBV24-1	NA	NA	TRBJ2-6
CASATSSVDTQYF	TGTGCCAGCGCAACTAGTTCCGTGGATACGCAGTATTTT	TRBV7-3	medium-sized	NA	TRBJ2-3
CASSHRGGGFSGNTIYF	TGTGCCAGCAGCCACCGGGGGGGGGGTTTCTCTGGAAACACCATATATTTT	TRBV9	NA	NA	TRBJ1-3
CASSSPRRRQAPNTDTQYF	TGTGCCAGCAGCTCCCCGCGAAGGAGACAGGCTCCTAACACAGATACGCAGTATTTT	TRBV28	few	NA	TRBJ2-3
CASSLFLGQGNTEAFF	TGTGCCAGCAGCTTATTCCTGGGACAGGGGAACACTGAAGCTTTCTTT	TRBV7-6	many	TRBD1	TRBJ1-1
CASRTEPQRQHPLNTDTQYF	TGTGCCAGCAGGACGGAACCCCAGAGACAACACCCCCTAAACACAGATACGCAGTATTTT	TRBV6-1	NA	NA	TRBJ2-3
CASSWITDTQYF	TGTGCCAGCAGCTGGATCACAGATACGCAGTATTTT	TRBV7-9	NA	NA	TRBJ2-3
CATGAINYGYTF	TGTGCCACCGGGGCCATCAACTATGGCTACACCTTC	TRBV12-3/TRBV12-4	NA	NA	TRBJ1-2
CSVEKGRFLDGYTF	TGCAGCGTTGAGAAGGGGAGGTTTTTGGATGGCTACACCTTC	TRBV29-1	NA	NA	TRBJ1-2
CASSLLLPGTGELFF	TGTGCCAGCAGTTTGTTACTACCGGGGACCGGGGAGCTGTTTTTT	TRBV28	few	NA	TRBJ2-2
CASSRTTGGRTNEKLFF	TGTGCCAGCAGCAGGACCACAGGGGGCCGAACTAATGAAAAACTGTTTTTT	TRBV5-6	NA	TRBD1	TRBJ1-4
CAWSNRDTEAFF	TGTGCCTGGAGTAACAGAGACACTGAAGCTTTCTTT	TRBV30	NA	NA	TRBJ1-1
CASRLGQGRDTIYF	TGTGCCAGCAGGCTGGGACAGGGGAGGGACACCATATATTTT	TRBV7-8	many	TRBD1	TRBJ1-3
CATSEPDRAGNQPQHF	TGTGCCACCAGTGAGCCCGACAGGGCGGGCAATCAGCCCCAGCATTTT	TRBV24-1	NA	TRBD1	TRBJ1-5
CSASPLSGLSSYEQYF	TGCAGTGCTAGCCCCCTTAGCGGGTTAAGCTCCTACGAGCAGTACTTC	TRBV20-1	NA	TRBD2	TRBJ2-7
CSARDGQGAYGYTF	TGCAGTGCTAGAGACGGACAGGGGGCCTATGGCTACACCTTC	TRBV20-1	few	TRBD1	TRBJ1-2
CASSFFGRNQPQHF	TGTGCCAGCAGCTTTTTCGGCCGCAATCAGCCCCAGCATTTT	TRBV5-3	NA	NA	TRBJ1-5
CAWNRDVSEAFF	TGTGCCTGGAACAGGGATGTGTCTGAAGCTTTCTTT	TRBV30	few	NA	TRBJ1-1
CASSTLQGGHNEQFF	TGTGCCAGCAGCACGTTACAGGGCGGCCACAATGAGCAGTTCTTC	TRBV6-5	NA	NA	TRBJ2-1
CASSQVQDIAPVEQFF	TGCGCAAGCAGCCAAGTCCAGGACATTGCCCCGGTGGAGCAGTTCTTC	TRBV4-1	NA	NA	TRBJ2-1
CASSQPVAKRGTDTQYF	TGCGCCAGCAGCCAACCGGTAGCGAAGAGAGGCACAGATACGCAGTATTTT	TRBV4-1	few	NA	TRBJ2-3
CATSRGEGDTGELFF	TGTGCCACCAGCAGAGGGGAAGGAGACACCGGGGAGCTGTTTTTT	TRBV15	NA	NA	TRBJ2-2
CASTPGLAGMGSYEQYF	TGTGCCAGCACCCCGGGACTAGCGGGGATGGGTTCCTACGAGCAGTACTTC	TRBV7-6	many	TRBD2	TRBJ2-7
CASRPGTITYEQYF	TGTGCCAGCAGGCCCGGGACTATAACCTACGAGCAGTACTTC	TRBV2	few	TRBD2	TRBJ2-7